A selection of T cell receptor beta chains follows, all from one sample in a study of blood T cell repertoires in COVID-19. Libraries were prepared by immunoSEQ multiplex PCR; TCRdb keeps only in-frame clonotypes and omits some of them. The sample contains hundreds of thousands of clones, 85% to 90% of which appear only once. Sequenced material: peripheral blood. Receptors were obtained from a woman aged 45-65 years with COVID-19, enrolled during active disease. Both conserved end residues are part of each CDR3. The order of the fields is V gene, J gene, D gene, clone size, CDR3 length, CDR3 protein, CDR3 DNA. D genes are given only for firm matches. Clone size is given for some rows only: seen once, a few or many times, or a class if the clone is expanded.

V: TRBV11-2
J: TRBJ1-1
D: TRBD1
size: NA
length: 13
CDR3: CASSLGQGAEAFF
DNA: TGTGCCAGCAGCTTAGGGCAGGGGGCTGAAGCTTTCTTT

V: TRBV19
J: TRBJ2-2
D: NA
size: few
length: 18
CDR3: CASSIGLLFTSNTGELFF
DNA: TGTGCCAGTAGTATAGGCCTACTTTTCACTTCGAACACCGGGGAGCTGTTTTTT

V: TRBV30
J: TRBJ1-2
D: TRBD1
size: NA
length: 15
CDR3: CAWSVGYAGGYGYTF
DNA: TGTGCCTGGAGTGTAGGGTATGCAGGGGGCTATGGCTACACCTTC

V: TRBV12-3/TRBV12-4
J: TRBJ2-2
D: NA
size: NA
length: 11
CDR3: CASSYSGELFF
DNA: TGTGCCAGCAGCTACTCCGGGGAGCTGTTTTTT

V: TRBV2
J: TRBJ2-3
D: NA
size: NA
length: 15
CDR3: CASSGAGILTDTQYF
DNA: TGTGCCAGCAGTGGGGCAGGGATTCTCACAGATACGCAGTATTTT

V: TRBV7-8
J: TRBJ1-5
D: TRBD1
size: NA
length: 16
CDR3: CASSPQGARQGQPQHF
DNA: TGTGCCAGCAGCCCCCAAGGCGCCAGACAGGGGCAGCCCCAGCATTTT

V: TRBV11-3
J: TRBJ2-2
D: TRBD2
size: NA
length: 16
CDR3: CASSSTSGVNTGELFF
DNA: TGTGCCAGCAGCTCCACTAGCGGGGTTAACACCGGGGAGCTGTTTTTT

V: TRBV30
J: TRBJ2-1
D: TRBD2
size: NA
length: 15
CDR3: CAWTEKSGVGNEQFF
DNA: TGTGCCTGGACCGAGAAGAGCGGGGTTGGAAATGAGCAGTTCTTC

V: TRBV6-5
J: TRBJ1-2
D: NA
size: few
length: 15
CDR3: CAIGHCGVTHCGYTF
DNA: TGTGCCATCGGCCACTGCGGGGTCACCCACTGTGGCTACACCTTC

V: TRBV9
J: TRBJ2-3
D: NA
size: NA
length: 15
CDR3: CASSGLGHRTDTQYF
DNA: TGTGCCAGCAGCGGATTGGGACATCGCACAGATACGCAGTATTTT

V: TRBV5-1
J: TRBJ1-1
D: NA
size: NA
length: 15
CDR3: CASSLDGQRNTEAFF
DNA: TGCGCCAGCAGCTTGGACGGACAAAGGAACACTGAAGCTTTCTTT

V: TRBV19
J: TRBJ1-5
D: TRBD1
size: NA
length: 16
CDR3: CASSIWTGSGNQPQHF
DNA: TGTGCCAGTAGTATTTGGACAGGGTCGGGCAATCAGCCCCAGCATTTT

V: TRBV6-1
J: TRBJ1-1
D: NA
size: few
length: 13
CDR3: CASSEEYRGEAFF
DNA: TGTGCCAGCAGTGAAGAATATAGGGGTGAAGCTTTCTTT

V: TRBV10-3
J: TRBJ1-1
D: TRBD1
size: NA
length: 14
CDR3: CAISLQGADTEAFF
DNA: TGTGCCATCAGCCTACAGGGGGCTGACACTGAAGCTTTCTTT

V: TRBV30
J: TRBJ1-6
D: TRBD1
size: NA
length: 12
CDR3: CAWTGGNPPLHF
DNA: TGTGCCTGGACAGGGGGCAATCCACCCCTCCACTTT